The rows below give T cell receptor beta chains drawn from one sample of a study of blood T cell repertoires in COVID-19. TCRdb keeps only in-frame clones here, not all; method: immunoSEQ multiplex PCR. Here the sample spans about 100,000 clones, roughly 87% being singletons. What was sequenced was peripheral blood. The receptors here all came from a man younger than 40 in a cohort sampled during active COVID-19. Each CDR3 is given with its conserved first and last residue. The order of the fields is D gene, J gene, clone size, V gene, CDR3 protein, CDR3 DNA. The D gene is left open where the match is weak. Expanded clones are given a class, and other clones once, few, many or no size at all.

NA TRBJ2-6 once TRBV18 CASSPEVTSGANVLTF TGTGCCAGCTCACCGGAGGTAACCTCTGGGGCCAACGTCCTGACTTTC
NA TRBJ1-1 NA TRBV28 CASSILSLLNTEAFF TGTGCCAGCAGTATCCTGAGCCTTTTGAACACTGAAGCTTTCTTT
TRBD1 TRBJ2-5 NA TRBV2 CASSPGQVTQYF TGTGCCAGCAGCCCGGGACAGGTGACCCAGTACTTC
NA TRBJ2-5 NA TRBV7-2 CASSLNQGLRETQYF TGTGCCAGCAGCTTAAACCAGGGGCTGCGAGAGACCCAGTACTTC
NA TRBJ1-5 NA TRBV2 CASSPAGYSNQPQHF TGTGCCAGCAGTCCGGCAGGGTATAGCAATCAGCCCCAGCATTTT
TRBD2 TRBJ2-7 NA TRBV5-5 CASSPDKGTSGFRSYEQYF TGTGCCAGCAGCCCGGATAAGGGTACTAGCGGGTTTCGGTCCTACGAGCAGTACTTC
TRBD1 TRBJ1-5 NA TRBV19 CASSSRDRGGGNQPQHF TGTGCCAGTAGTTCACGAGACAGGGGAGGGGGCAATCAGCCCCAGCATTTT
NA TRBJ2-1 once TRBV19 CASSIYNTGYNEQFF TGTGCCAGTAGTATATATAATACAGGGTACAATGAGCAGTTCTTC
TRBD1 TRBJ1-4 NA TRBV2 CASKIGTGNEKLFF TGTGCCAGCAAAATCGGGACAGGGAACGAAAAACTGTTTTTT
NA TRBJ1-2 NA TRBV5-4 CASRSTQGTSGYTF TGTGCCAGCAGGTCCACCCAGGGGACTAGTGGCTACACCTTC
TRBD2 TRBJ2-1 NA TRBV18 CASSPGTSVYNEQFF TGTGCCAGCTCACCGGGGACTAGCGTTTACAATGAGCAGTTCTTC
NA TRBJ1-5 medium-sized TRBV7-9 CASSPDREVAQPQHF TGTGCCAGCAGCCCAGATCGGGAGGTCGCTCAGCCCCAGCATTTT
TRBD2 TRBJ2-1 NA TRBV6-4 CASSGSTSDSYNEQFF TGTGCCAGCAGTGGTTCGACTAGCGACTCCTACAATGAGCAGTTCTTC
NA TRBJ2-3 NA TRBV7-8 CASSRQITDTQYF TGTGCCAGCAGCCGACAGATTACAGATACGCAGTATTTT
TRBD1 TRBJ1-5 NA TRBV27 CASSRGQGSNQPQHF TGTGCCAGCAGCCGGGGACAGGGGAGCAATCAGCCCCAGCATTTT